The rows below give T cell receptor beta chains drawn from one sample of a study of Graves' ophthalmopathy and Graves' hyperthyroidism. One entry per CDR3 protein, called by TCRdb with MiXCR from the multiplex PCR reads. Of about 740,000 distinct CDR3 sequences listed, 35% to 50% are singletons. The specimen sequenced was peripheral blood. The origin of the receptors is an adult man with Graves' ophthalmopathy. CDR3s leave out the opening cysteine and the closing phenylalanine or tryptophan. Fields, in order: J gene, CDR3 length, clone size, V gene, CDR3 protein. Some rows have no size entry. The others give once, few or many, or a class for an expanded clone.

>TRBJ1-2|12|.|TRBV10-3
AISPGTGAYGYT
>TRBJ1-1|11|many|TRBV20-1
SGGTGMNTEAF
>TRBJ1-2|15|.|TRBV7-9
ASSLGTSQKLNYGYT
>TRBJ1-2|11|.|TRBV10-3
ATKPGTGDGGT
>TRBJ1-1|12|.|TRBV12-3/TRBV12-4
ASGIGGGPTEAF
>TRBJ1-1|12|.|TRBV10-3
AIRDRGLSTEAF
>TRBJ2-7|13|once|TRBV29-1
SVVQVGGQSGEQY
>TRBJ1-5|15|.|TRBV20-1
SARGQGTGASNQPQH
>TRBJ1-5|17|few|TRBV7-8
ASSLDHQGRRMSNQPQH
>TRBJ1-1|12|many|TRBV7-8
ASSLAARVRNAF
>TRBJ1-1|11|many|TRBV25-1
ASSESSNTEAF
>TRBJ1-5|13|many|TRBV7-9
ASTNFRGGNQPQH
>TRBJ2-5|13|.|TRBV4-2
ASSQEHSVARPEY
>TRBJ2-5|12|many|TRBV10-3
ASRVPGLGETQY
>TRBJ1-2|10|.|TRBV25-1
ASSVRALGYT
>TRBJ1-4|13|.|TRBV2
ASSEILTGGGKLF